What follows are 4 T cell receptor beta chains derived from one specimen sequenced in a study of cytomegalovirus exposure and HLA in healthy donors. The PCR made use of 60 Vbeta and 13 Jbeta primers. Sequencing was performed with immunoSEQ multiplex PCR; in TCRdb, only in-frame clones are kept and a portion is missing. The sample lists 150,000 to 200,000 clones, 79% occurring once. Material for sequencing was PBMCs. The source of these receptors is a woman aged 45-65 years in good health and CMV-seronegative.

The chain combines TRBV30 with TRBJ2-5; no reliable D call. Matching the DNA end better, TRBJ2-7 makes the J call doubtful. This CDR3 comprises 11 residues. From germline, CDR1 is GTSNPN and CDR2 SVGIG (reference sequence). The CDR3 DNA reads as TGTGCCTGGAGTGCCTCCTACGAGCAGTACTTC. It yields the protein CAWSASYEQYF.

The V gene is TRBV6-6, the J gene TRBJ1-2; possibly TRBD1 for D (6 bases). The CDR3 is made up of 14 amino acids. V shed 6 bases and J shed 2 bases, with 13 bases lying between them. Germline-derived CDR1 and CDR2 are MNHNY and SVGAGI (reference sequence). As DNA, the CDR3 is TGTGCCAGCAGCCGAAGGGACACCAACTATGGCTACACCTTC. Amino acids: CASSRRDTNYGYTF.

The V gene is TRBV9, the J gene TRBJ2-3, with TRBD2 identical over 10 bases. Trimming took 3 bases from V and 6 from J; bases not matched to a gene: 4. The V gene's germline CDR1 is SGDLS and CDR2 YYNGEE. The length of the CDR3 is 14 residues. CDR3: CASSEGLARDTQYF. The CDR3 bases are TGTGCCAGCAGCGAGGGACTAGCGAGGGATACGCAGTATTTT.

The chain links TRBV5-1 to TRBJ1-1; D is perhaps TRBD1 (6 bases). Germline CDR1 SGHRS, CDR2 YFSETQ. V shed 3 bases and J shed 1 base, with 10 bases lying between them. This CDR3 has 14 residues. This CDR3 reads CASSSGTTNTEAFF. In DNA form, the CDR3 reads TGCGCCAGCAGCTCCGGGACAACGAACACTGAAGCTTTCTTT.